The entry that follows covers one T cell receptor beta chain sequence. Its matching antigen is unknown. Methods used by the authors: Filtering was not the same, since immunoSEQ gave junction-only sequences without quality scores. Data came from immunoSEQ multiplex PCR; TCRdb stores just in-frame clones and leaves some out. V and J calls and clone size are copied from that table; D and trimming were computed from the DNA. The sample lists about 2.4 million clones; around 94% were seen once. The sample originates from a study of shared clonotypes between healthy human individuals. Study-wide background: Contributing individuals were two females and a few males aged 18 to 49. Each donor's CD8 memory used one plate, CD8 naive two, each CD4 subset three.

Study-wide results and limits: Measured sharing among donors was expected to vary with sequencing depth.

Germline assignment: CDR1 MNHEY and CDR2 SVGAGI. Trimming stripped 5 bases from V and 3 bases from J, with 10 bases between. The CDR3 contains 13 residues. V is TRBV6-5 and J is TRBJ2-5; D perhaps matches TRBD1 (5 bases). Sample: naive CD4+ T cells sorted from blood. Subset in this sample: CD45RA+ positively selected. This clonotype originated in a man in his late teens or twenties in good health. The CDR3 loop is CASSTTVKETQYF. The CDR3 DNA reads TGTGCCAGCAGTACGACAGTAAAAGAGACCCAGTACTTC.